Below, 27 T cell receptor beta chains from the same sample are listed, as sequenced in a study of OX40 agonist ivuxolimab in advanced cancers. The data were produced by immunoSEQ multiplex PCR, yet TCRdb's version contains in-frame clones alone and is incomplete. The sample has 50,000 to 75,000 clones; 85% to 90% are singletons. Sequences were derived from CD4+ or CD8+ T cells sorted from blood, sampled in a trial of the OX40 agonist ivuxolimab. These TCRs come from an adult with an advanced solid tumor such as melanoma, head and neck, liver or kidney cancer.

The chain uses TRBV30 and TRBJ2-3; 10 nucleotides agree with TRBD2. The germline CDR1 and CDR2 sequences are GTSNPN and SVGIG (reference sequence). This CDR3 has 14 residues. V shed 2 bases, J shed 3 bases, and the junction held 2 bases outside the gene matches. The CDR3 DNA follows: TGTGCCTGGAGTTTTAGCGGGGGGACAGATACGCAGTATTTT. This codes for CAWSFSGGTDTQYF.

This clone was recorded once. The chain uses TRBV9 and TRBJ1-2; D remains unclear. Trimming removed 0 bases at V and 8 bases at J, with 8 bases between. The CDR3 totals 12 residues. The V gene's germline CDR1 is SGDLS and CDR2 YYNGEE. In DNA form, the CDR3 reads TGTGCCAGCAGCGTAGACTATAGGGGCTACACCTTC. It is translated as CASSVDYRGYTF.

The J gene is TRBJ1-3, the V gene TRBV6-1; D perhaps matches TRBD1 (5 bases). V lost 2 bases, J lost 4 bases, and 12 bases lay in between. This CDR3 region has 15 residues. Germline loops: CDR1 MNHNS, CDR2 SASEGT. The CDR3 is CASSEYSGGGNTIYF. The CDR3 DNA reads TGTGCCAGCAGTGAATACAGCGGGGGGGGAAACACCATATATTTT.

J is TRBJ2-5 and V is TRBV4-1; D is perhaps TRBD2 (5 bases). The CDR3 spans 13 residues. Germline CDR1 and CDR2: MGHRA and YSYEKL. The V and J ends lost 2 bases and 5 bases respectively, with 9 bases between them. The CDR3 region has the DNA TGCGCCAGCAGCCAATATAGGGAGGAGACCCAGTACTTC. This gives the protein CASSQYREETQYF.

Note on this clone: Other DNA sequences from this sample encode an identical CDR3 as well. The genes are TRBV30 and TRBJ1-2; D call uncertain. Germline assignment: CDR1 GTSNPN and CDR2 SVGIG (reference sequence). V was shortened by 2 bases and J by 2 bases, with 9 bases between the two germline ends. This CDR3 comprises 13 residues. The CDR3 DNA reads TGTGCCTGGAGTTTGGGGATCAACTATGGCTACACCTTC. Translated, it gives CAWSLGINYGYTF.

V and J are TRBV5-1 and TRBJ1-2; 9 bases line up with TRBD1. Germline assignment: CDR1 SGHRS and CDR2 YFSETQ. This CDR3 comprises 14 residues. V dropped 5 bases and J dropped 5; count of bases not matched to a gene: 7. In DNA, the CDR3 is TGCGCCAGCAGAGAAACGGGACAGGGTTATGGCTACACCTTC. Translation: CASRETGQGYGYTF.

V and J are TRBV18 and TRBJ1-5; D gene uncertain. Trimming removed 3 bases from V and 3 bases from J, with 9 bases in between. Germline CDR1 reads KGHSH; CDR2 reads LQKENI. This CDR3 region has 14 residues. In DNA, the CDR3 is TGTGCCAGCTCACCCGGCTCCCTCAATCAGCCCCAGCATTTT. This translates into CASSPGSLNQPQHF.

CDR3 sequence: CASNPTGWNNSPLHF. The CDR3 coding sequence is TGTGCCAGCAATCCAACAGGGTGGAATAATTCACCCCTCCACTTT. The chain carries TRBV6-5 and TRBJ1-6; a possible D gene is TRBD1 (6 bases). CDR3 length: 15 amino acids. V dropped 7 bases and J dropped 5 bases, with 15 bases sitting between them. Germline assignment: CDR1 MNHEY and CDR2 SVGAGI.

The genes are TRBV18 and TRBJ2-7; D not certain. Germline assignment: CDR1 KGHSH and CDR2 LQKENI. This CDR3 is 16 amino acids long. Between the trimmed V and J ends, which lost 3 bases and 3 bases, there was a span of 18 bases. CDR3 protein: CASSPPNRASDYEQYF. The CDR3 DNA follows: TGTGCCAGCTCACCCCCTAACCGGGCCAGTGACTACGAGCAGTACTTC.

The CDR3 loop is CASSPQEGGIQPQHF. In DNA, the CDR3 is TGTGCCAGCAGCCCACAGGAAGGCGGGATTCAGCCCCAGCATTTT. This sequence joins TRBV2 and TRBJ1-5; tentatively, D is TRBD1 (5 bases). V lost 6 bases, J lost 6 bases, and 18 bases lay in between. Germline V gene data show CDR1 as SNHLY and CDR2 as FYNNEI. The CDR3 runs to 15 residues.

This clone was seen a few times. The J gene is TRBJ2-7, the V gene TRBV7-9; D is undetermined. With 2 bases removed from V and 4 bases from J, the gap between germline ends came to 12 bases. The germline CDR1 and CDR2 sequences are SEHNR and FQNEAQ (reference sequence). This CDR3 has 14 amino acids. The CDR3 loop reads CASSLKGSRYEQYF. CDR3 bases: TGTGCCAGCAGCTTAAAAGGGTCGAGGTACGAGCAGTACTTC.

This clone has only a few counts. The rearrangement joins TRBV7-9 to TRBJ1-3; TRBD1 agrees at 8 bases. The CDR3 loop spans 14 amino acids. From germline, CDR1 is SEHNR and CDR2 FQNEAQ (reference sequence). V was clipped by 8 bases and J by 6 bases; unmatched bases: 9. The CDR3 sequence: CASRTTGGENTIYF. CDR3 DNA: TGTGCCAGCCGAACTACAGGGGGAGAAAACACCATATATTTT.

The chain links TRBV10-2 to TRBJ1-1; D uncertain. The CDR3 is 12 amino acids. V shed 3 bases and J shed 4 bases, with 6 bases lying between them. Germline-derived CDR1 and CDR2 are WSHSY and SAAADI. This CDR3 is CASSDRVTEAFF. The CDR3 DNA is TGCGCCAGCAGTGATAGGGTCACTGAAGCTTTCTTT.

Of note for this clone: A junction boundary mismatches the germline segment, possibly from a read error. The chain has TRBV2 and TRBJ2-3; a weak D match, TRBD2 (6 bases). Per germline, CDR1 SNHLY and CDR2 FYNNEI. The CDR3 consists of 17 residues. CDR3 sequence: CASSEAVLEFYQRGVRF. The CDR3 nucleotides read TGTGCCAGCAGTGAAGCGGTGTTAGAGTTCTACCAACGCGGGGTCCGCTTT.

This clone was recorded a few times. The chain links TRBV13 to TRBJ1-5; D unresolved. Trimming left V 4 bases short and J 11 bases short, with 21 bases between. The CDR3 runs 15 residues. CDR1 and CDR2 (germline): PRHDT, FYEKMQ (reference sequence). CDR3 sequence: CASSSRAPPDMTQHF. CDR3 nucleotides: TGTGCCAGCAGCTCAAGGGCCCCCCCCGATATGACCCAGCATTTT.

The J gene is TRBJ2-7, the V gene TRBV7-3; 12 bases are shared with TRBD1. CDR1 is SGHTA and CDR2 is FQGTGA in the germline V gene. J gave up 6 bases and V 2 bases, and 5 bases lay outside the gene matches. The length of the CDR3 is 15 residues. CDR3: CASSLSGQGAFEQYF. CDR3 DNA sequence: TGTGCCAGCAGCTTATCGGGACAGGGGGCTTTCGAGCAGTACTTC. The full variable domain, with the rest looked up from reference TRBV7-3 and TRBJ2-7, is GAGVSQTPSNKVTEKGKYVELRCDPISGHTALYWYRQSLGQGPEFLIYFQGTGAADDSGLPNDRFFAVRPEGSVSTLKIQRTERGDSAVYLCASSLSGQGAFEQYFGPGTRLTVT.

The chain links TRBV10-3 to TRBJ2-3; D possibly matches TRBD1 or TRBD2 (5 bases each). The germline V gene encodes CDR1 ENHRY and CDR2 SYGVKD. The V end was cut by 11 bases, the J end by 12 bases, with 12 bases between. The CDR3 is 9 amino acids. The CDR3 spells CAPRDEQYF. CDR3 nucleotide sequence: TGTGCCCCCAGGGACGAACAGTATTTT.

This clone was seen just once. The chain combines TRBV15 with TRBJ2-7; possibly TRBD2 for D (6 bases). The CDR3 runs to 12 residues. Trimming cost V 3 bases and J 6 bases, with 9 bases left between them. Per the germline V gene, CDR1 is LNHNV and CDR2 is YYDKDF (reference sequence). In nucleotides, the CDR3 is TGTGCCACCAGCAGTGGGAGGCGCGAGCAGTACTTC. Residues: CATSSGRREQYF.

The V gene is TRBV6-1, the J gene TRBJ1-5; no firm D call. V was cut by 7 bases and J by 2 bases, with 12 bases left in between. Germline loops: CDR1 MNHNS, CDR2 SASEGT. This CDR3 comprises 14 residues. This CDR3 is CASKESSRNQPQHF. For the CDR3, the DNA is TGTGCCAGCAAAGAGAGTTCCCGCAATCAGCCCCAGCATTTT.

V and J are TRBV4-1 and TRBJ1-1, with D perhaps matching TRBD1 (5 bases). V lost 0 bases to trimming and J lost 4 bases, with 15 bases between them. The CDR3 is 16 amino acids. Germline CDR1 is MGHRA and CDR2 is YSYEKL. As DNA, the CDR3 is TGCGCCAGCAGCCAAGATCCGAACCGGGGGACCACTGAAGCTTTCTTT. Translated, it gives CASSQDPNRGTTEAFF.

This chain joins TRBV5-1 and TRBJ2-1; 9 bases fit TRBD2. J was trimmed by 6 bases and V by 3 bases; bases with no gene match: 10. The CDR3 runs 16 residues. Germline V lookup: CDR1 SGHRS, CDR2 YFSETQ. The CDR3 reads CASSSHGGGAVNEQFF. CDR3 nucleotides: TGCGCCAGCAGCTCCCATGGCGGGGGGGCTGTCAATGAGCAGTTCTTC.

The rearrangement links TRBV11-1 to TRBJ2-3; no clear D. CDR3 length: 12 residues. Trimming cost V 5 bases and J 5 bases, with 8 bases left between them. Germline V gene lookup returns CDR1 SGHAT and CDR2 FQDESV (reference sequence). The CDR3 protein is CASSPARDTQYF. CDR3 nucleotides: TGTGCCAGCAGCCCGGCCCGAGATACGCAGTATTTT.

J is TRBJ1-5 and V is TRBV7-8, with a tentative D call TRBD1 (5 bases). The CDR3 is 14 residues long. V shed 4 bases and J shed 5 bases, with 12 bases lying between them. Germline CDR1 SGHVS, CDR2 FQNEAQ. CDR3 in DNA: TGTGCCAGCAGCTCGCCAGGGTTGTATCAGCCCCAGCATTTT. It is translated as CASSSPGLYQPQHF.

The V call is TRBV5-1, the J call TRBJ1-3, with a weak D call TRBD1 (6 bases). This CDR3 is built from 16 residues. Trimming cost V 2 bases and J 4 bases, with 16 bases left between them. Germline V gene lookup returns CDR1 SGHRS and CDR2 YFSETQ. The CDR3 is CASSLGTPGSGNTIYF. The CDR3 DNA reads TGCGCCAGCAGCTTAGGGACACCCGGGTCGGGAAACACCATATATTTT. Full variable domain (missing parts from reference TRBV5-1 and TRBJ1-3): KAGVTQTPRYLIKTRGQQVTLSCSPISGHRSVSWYQQTPGQGLQFLFEYFSETQRNKGNFPGRFSGRQFSNSRSEMNVSTLELGDSALYLCASSLGTPGSGNTIYFGEGSWLTVV.

V usage is TRBV6-4 and J usage is TRBJ1-1, with D possibly matching TRBD1 (5 bases). The germline V and J ends were trimmed by 5 bases and 4 bases, with 14 bases remaining between them. The CDR3 contains 14 residues. Germline CDR1 MRHNA, CDR2 SNTAGT. The CDR3 sequence is CASSWRAGATEAFF. The DNA of the CDR3 is TGTGCCAGCAGTTGGAGGGCCGGGGCCACTGAAGCTTTCTTT.

This chain uses TRBV4-1 with TRBJ2-5; no clear D gene. There are 17 residues in the CDR3. The V and J ends lost 4 bases and 2 bases respectively, with 20 bases between them. Germline V CDR1 and CDR2: MGHRA, YSYEKL. The CDR3 coding sequence is TGCGCCAGCAGCCCCGTTTGGATGGTCCGAAAACAAGAGACCCAGTACTTC. Its translation: CASSPVWMVRKQETQYF.

V gene TRBV29-1 combines with J gene TRBJ1-4; a possible D gene is TRBD1 (6 bases). This CDR3 comprises 15 residues. Germline V lookup: CDR1 SQVTM, CDR2 ANQGSEA. The germline V and J ends were trimmed by 7 bases and 0 bases, with 15 bases remaining between them. The CDR3 reads CSASGEEATNEKLFF. The CDR3 DNA sequence: TGCAGCGCCTCAGGGGAGGAAGCAACTAATGAAAAACTGTTTTTT.